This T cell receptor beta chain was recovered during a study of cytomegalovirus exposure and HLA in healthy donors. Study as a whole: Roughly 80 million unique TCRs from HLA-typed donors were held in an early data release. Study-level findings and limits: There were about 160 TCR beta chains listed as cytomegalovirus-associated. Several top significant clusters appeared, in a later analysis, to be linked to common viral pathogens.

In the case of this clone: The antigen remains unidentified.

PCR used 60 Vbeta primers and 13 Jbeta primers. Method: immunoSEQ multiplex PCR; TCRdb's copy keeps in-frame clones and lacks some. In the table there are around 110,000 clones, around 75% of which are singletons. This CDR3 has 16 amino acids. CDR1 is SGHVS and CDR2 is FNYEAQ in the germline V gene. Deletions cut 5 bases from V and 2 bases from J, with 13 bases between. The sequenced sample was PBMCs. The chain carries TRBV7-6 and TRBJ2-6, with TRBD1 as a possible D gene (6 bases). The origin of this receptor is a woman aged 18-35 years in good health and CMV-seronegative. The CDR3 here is CASSRGQTTGANVLTF. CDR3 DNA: TGTGCCAGCAGCCGCGGACAGACCACTGGGGCCAACGTCCTGACTTTC.